In this sample, the clone carrying this T cell receptor (beta chain) turned up once. What it binds is not known. The PCR had 60 Vbeta and 13 Jbeta primers. TCRdb keeps only in-frame clones here, not all; method: immunoSEQ multiplex PCR. Of 150,000 or so clones in the sample, around 82% are singletons; the top ten hold 2% to 3%. The length of the CDR3 is 15 residues. The germline gives CDR1 SGHDT, CDR2 YYEEEE. V lost 4 bases, J lost 4 bases, and 17 bases lay in between. The entry originates in a study of cytomegalovirus exposure and HLA in healthy donors. Study details: Among about 179 million T cells, an earlier analysis found around 100 million unique TCR beta sequences. Within the Caucasian-associated ancestry cluster were around 81% of the approximately 390 genotyped donors. Study-wide findings and caveats: In a later analysis, HLA-associated TCR beta chains were more clonally expanded than equally common others. Rarity marked most TCR sequences, yet some public TCRs occurred in many donors.

The sample consisted of PBMCs. The J gene is TRBJ1-2, the V gene TRBV5-6, with D possibly TRBD1 on 6 matching bases. This clonotype was sampled from a man over 45 in good health and CMV-seronegative. The CDR3 spells CASSVRQGYGYGYTF. CDR3 nucleotides: TGTGCCAGCAGCGTCCGTCAGGGGTACGGCTATGGCTACACCTTC.